This entry concerns a single T cell receptor (beta chain). The sample belongs to a study of T cells after yellow fever vaccination. Germline V gene data show CDR1 as MDHEN and CDR2 as SYDVKM. The CDR3 loop spans 14 amino acids. Trimming took 1 base from V and 7 from J, leaving 14 bases between them. In TCRdb, the 5' RACE reads were re-called with MiXCR into one record per CDR3 protein. The data contain a few hundred thousand distinct CDR3 sequences, roughly 4% of them singletons. The origin of this receptor is a young man who received the YFV17D yellow fever vaccine. The rearrangement joins TRBV28 to TRBJ2-7; D is possibly TRBD2 (7 bases). The specimen comprised PBMCs, sampled 5 days after the yellow fever booster vaccination. The CDR3 protein is CASSLYRGAREQYV. The CDR3 DNA reads as TGTGCCAGCAGTTTATATCGGGGGGCAAGAGAGCAGTACGTC.